This T cell receptor (beta chain) was documented in a study of T-cell reconstitution after alpha-beta-depleted transplantation in children. Study-level points and caveats: For some patients, TCRbeta diversity was high at day 60 because of recipient T cells and thymic progenitors that survived. Once a year had passed after transplant, T-cell counts and diversity came mostly from newly produced T cells. Approximately two months post-transplant, alpha-beta T cells reportedly originated from several hundred expanded graft clones.

Construction of the TCRbeta library involved unique molecular identifiers. TCRdb re-derived calls from the PCR reads in MiXCR, one entry per CDR3 protein. The sample includes 450,000 to 700,000 distinct CDR3 sequences, over 20% seen only once; the top ten take around a third. This CDR3 contains 16 residues. The V end lost 6 bases, the J end lost 2 bases, and 17 bases lay between the germline ends. This clonotype came up a few times. The antigen remains undetermined. This TCR derives from a boy in the first two years of life with Wiskott-Aldrich syndrome, due to receive a stem cell transplant. The rearrangement uses TRBV12-3 or TRBV12-4 and TRBJ2-1; D is perhaps TRBD2 (6 bases). The sequencing here drew on PBMCs, taken before TCRalphabeta/CD19-depleted stem cell transplant. The CDR3 reads CASSYKAGVAYNEQFF. CDR3 coding DNA: TGTGCCAGCAGCTACAAAGCGGGTGTCGCCTACAATGAGCAGTTCTTC.